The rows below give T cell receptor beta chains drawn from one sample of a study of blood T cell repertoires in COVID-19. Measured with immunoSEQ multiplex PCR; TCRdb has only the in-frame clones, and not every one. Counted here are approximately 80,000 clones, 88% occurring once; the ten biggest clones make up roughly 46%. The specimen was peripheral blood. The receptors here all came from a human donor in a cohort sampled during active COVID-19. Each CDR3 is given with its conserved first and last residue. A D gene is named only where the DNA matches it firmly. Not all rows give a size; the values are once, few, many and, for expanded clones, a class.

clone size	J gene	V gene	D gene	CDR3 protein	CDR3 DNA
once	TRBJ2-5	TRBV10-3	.	CAISAGGRETQYF	TGTGCCATCAGTGCCGGGGGGCGGGAGACCCAGTACTTC
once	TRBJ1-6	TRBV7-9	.	CATSPSGRGKNSPLHF	TGTGCCACCTCGCCCTCGGGAAGAGGAAAAAATTCACCCCTCCACTTT
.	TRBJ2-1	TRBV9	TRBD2	CASSVASGGAGEQFF	TGTGCCAGCAGCGTAGCGAGCGGGGGGGCCGGTGAGCAGTTCTTC
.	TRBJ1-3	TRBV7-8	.	CASSLVVRQGIGNTIYF	TGTGCCAGCAGCTTAGTAGTCAGGCAGGGAATAGGAAACACCATATATTTT
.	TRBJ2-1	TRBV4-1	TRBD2	CASSQERTSGSNEQFF	TGCGCCAGCAGCCAAGAAAGGACTAGCGGGAGCAATGAGCAGTTCTTC
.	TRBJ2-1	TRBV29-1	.	CSVRSGASSYNEQFF	TGCAGCGTCCGTAGCGGTGCCAGCTCCTACAATGAGCAGTTCTTC
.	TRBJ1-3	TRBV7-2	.	CASGGLGNTIYF	TGTGCCAGCGGAGGACTAGGAAACACCATATATTTT
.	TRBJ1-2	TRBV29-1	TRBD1	CSVGQGGGYTF	TGCAGCGTTGGACAGGGGGGTGGCTACACCTTC
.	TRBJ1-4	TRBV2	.	CASSRAATNEKLFF	TGTGCCAGCAGTCGCGCCGCAACTAATGAAAAACTGTTTTTT
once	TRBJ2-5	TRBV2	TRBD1	CASRLTGGGETQYF	TGTGCCAGCAGACTAACAGGGGGCGGAGAGACCCAGTACTTC
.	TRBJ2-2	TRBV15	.	CATSRGLINTGELFF	TGTGCCACCAGCAGAGGACTGATAAACACCGGGGAGCTGTTTTTT
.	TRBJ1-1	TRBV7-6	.	CASSLARGSGTEAFF	TGTGCCAGCAGCTTAGCGCGCGGGTCGGGCACTGAAGCTTTCTTT
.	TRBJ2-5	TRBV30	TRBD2	CAWSPGTSGTQYF	TGTGCCTGGAGTCCCGGGACTAGCGGGACCCAGTACTTC
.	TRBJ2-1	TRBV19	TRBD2	CASSTSSGVDSYNEQFF	TGTGCCAGTAGTACAAGTAGCGGGGTGGACTCCTACAATGAGCAGTTCTTC
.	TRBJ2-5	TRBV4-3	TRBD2	CASSHDPASGIQETQYF	TGCGCCAGCAGCCACGACCCGGCTAGCGGGATCCAAGAGACCCAGTACTTC
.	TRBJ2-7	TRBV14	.	CASSPRQGRDEQYF	TGTGCCAGCAGCCCCCGACAGGGGAGGGACGAGCAGTACTTC
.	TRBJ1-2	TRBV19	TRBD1	CASTRGGTGNGYTF	TGTGCCAGTACTCGCGGCGGGACAGGGAATGGCTACACCTTC
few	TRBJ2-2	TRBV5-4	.	CASSTAEQGRPGELFF	TGTGCCAGCAGCACAGCCGAACAGGGAAGGCCCGGGGAGCTGTTTTTT
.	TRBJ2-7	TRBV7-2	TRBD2	CASSLGLAGGSITYEQYF	TGTGCCAGCAGCTTAGGACTAGCGGGGGGGTCAATCACCTACGAGCAGTACTTC
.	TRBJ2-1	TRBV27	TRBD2	CATRAGLAGAWEQFF	TGTGCCACTCGGGCGGGACTAGCGGGAGCATGGGAGCAGTTCTTC
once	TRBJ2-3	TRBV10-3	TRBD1	CAISERDRRSTDTQYF	TGTGCCATCAGTGAGCGGGACAGACGTAGCACAGATACGCAGTATTTT
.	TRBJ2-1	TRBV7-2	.	CASSLERGKGRYNEQFF	TGTGCCAGCAGCTTAGAAAGGGGGAAAGGGCGATACAATGAGCAGTTCTTC
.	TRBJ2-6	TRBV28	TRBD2	CASSPSGGVSGANVLTF	TGTGCCAGCAGTCCCTCCGGGGGGGTCTCTGGGGCCAACGTCCTGACTTTC
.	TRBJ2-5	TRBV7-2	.	CASSSPRLVGQETQYF	TGTGCCAGCAGCTCCCCTCGGCTAGTTGGCCAAGAGACCCAGTACTTC
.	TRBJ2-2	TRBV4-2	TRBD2	CASSQDLAGGQTGELFF	TGTGCCAGCAGCCAAGATTTAGCGGGAGGGCAGACCGGGGAGCTGTTTTTT
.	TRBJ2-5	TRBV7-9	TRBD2	CASSLGEGQETQYF	TGTGCCAGCAGCTTAGGGGAGGGCCAAGAGACCCAGTACTTC
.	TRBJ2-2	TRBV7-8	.	CASSSQVGTGELFF	TGTGCCAGCAGTTCACAGGTCGGCACCGGGGAGCTGTTTTTT
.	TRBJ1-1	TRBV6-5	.	CASTRQVYTEAFF	TGTGCCAGCACAAGACAGGTTTACACTGAAGCTTTCTTT
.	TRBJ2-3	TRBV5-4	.	CASSFRAGVTDTQYF	TGTGCCAGCAGCTTTCGGGCCGGGGTCACAGATACGCAGTATTTT
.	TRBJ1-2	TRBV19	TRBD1	CASSIGTVGYGYTF	TGTGCCAGTAGTATTGGGACAGTCGGCTATGGCTACACCTTC
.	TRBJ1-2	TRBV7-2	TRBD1	CASSGSTGGGYGYTF	TGTGCCAGCAGCGGCTCGACAGGGGGCGGGTATGGCTACACCTTC